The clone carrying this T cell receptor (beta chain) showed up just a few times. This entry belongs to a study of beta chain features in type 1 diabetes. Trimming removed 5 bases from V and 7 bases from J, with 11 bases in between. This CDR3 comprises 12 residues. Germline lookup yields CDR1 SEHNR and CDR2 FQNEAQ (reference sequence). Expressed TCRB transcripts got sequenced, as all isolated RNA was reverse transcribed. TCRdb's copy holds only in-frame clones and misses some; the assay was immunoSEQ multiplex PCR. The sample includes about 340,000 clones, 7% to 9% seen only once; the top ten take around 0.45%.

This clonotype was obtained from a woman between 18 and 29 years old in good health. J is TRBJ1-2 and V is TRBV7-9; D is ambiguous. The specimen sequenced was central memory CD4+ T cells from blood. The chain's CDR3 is CASSPDTPGYTF. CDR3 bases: TGTGCCAGCAGCCCAGACACCCCTGGCTACACCTTC.